A single T cell receptor beta chain is shown here with its context. Sequencing used immunoSEQ multiplex PCR; TCRdb keeps in-frame clones, though not all of them. The table lists 90,000 or so clones, roughly 90% of them singletons, with 1.5% in the top ten. This specimen comes from a study of T cell changes during pregnancy in multiple sclerosis. The CDR3 extends over 14 amino acids. The V gene's germline CDR1 is SGHRS and CDR2 YFSETQ. V lost 2 bases and J lost 5, with 14 bases in between. The sequence was collected from a female donor with multiple sclerosis, enrolled in a pregnancy study. The chain links TRBV5-1 to TRBJ2-7; possibly TRBD1 for D (6 bases). This specimen was peripheral blood, taken in the first trimester of pregnancy. CDR3 amino acids: CASSFSQGRDEQYF. The CDR3 DNA is TGCGCCAGCAGCTTTTCCCAGGGGCGGGACGAGCAGTACTTC.